This T cell receptor (beta chain) originates from a study of cytomegalovirus exposure and HLA in healthy donors. Notes on the study in general: The study dropped some indistinguishable V segments, TRBV6-2 and TRBV6-3 among them.

The CDR3 runs 14 residues. Germline loops: CDR1 SGHAT, CDR2 FQNNGV. V lost 5 bases to trimming and J lost 4 bases, with 12 bases between them. Worth noting for this clone: Its matching antigen is unknown.

The PCR ran on 60 Vbeta and 13 Jbeta primers. Per the original methods: Around 11 million of 65 million to 95 million unique TCR beta chains were shared, per a later count. The assay was immunoSEQ multiplex PCR, and TCRdb's table has in-frame clones only and misses some. That table furnishes V, J and clone size, whereas the DNA furnished D and trimming. The table shows over 200,000 clones, with about 80% occurring only once. Donors sampled were nominally healthy, though unrecorded immune exposures were likely. Sequenced input: PBMCs. This receptor was taken from a woman aged 60 to 75 in good health and CMV-seropositive. This sequence joins TRBV11-2 and TRBJ1-3; D gene ambiguous. The CDR3 nucleotides read TGTGCCAGCAGCCTAATGGGCAGCGGAAACACCATATATTTT. This gives the protein CASSLMGSGNTIYF.